This T cell receptor (beta chain) was found in a study of cytomegalovirus exposure and HLA in healthy donors. This clone appeared once. No antigen is known for it. Trimming left V 1 base short and J 0 bases short, with 11 bases between. The V gene's germline CDR1 is SGHRS and CDR2 YFSETQ. This CDR3 is 16 amino acids long. The study ran its PCR with 60 Vbeta and 13 Jbeta primers. In the authors' methods: It was a later analysis that counted 75 million to 90 million unique TCR beta chains, of which some 10 million were shared. Sequencing used immunoSEQ multiplex PCR; TCRdb keeps in-frame clones, though not all of them. That table is the source of V, J and clone size, and D and trimming were worked out from the DNA. This sample has some 160,000 clones, with around 77% found just once. Broader study findings: A later analysis showed HLA-associated TCR beta chains outstripping equally common others in clonal expansion. About 87% or about 30% of the time was how often most TCR beta V segments were productive, according to an earlier analysis.

The specimen sequenced was PBMCs. This sequence joins TRBV5-1 and TRBJ1-3, with D uncertain. This clonotype was sampled from a man aged 55-75 years in good health and CMV-seronegative. The CDR3 is CASSLRQAGSGNTIYF. DNA for the CDR3: TGCGCCAGCAGCTTGAGGCAGGCGGGCTCTGGAAACACCATATATTTT.